These 28 T cell receptor beta chains came from one sample sequenced in a study of cytomegalovirus exposure and HLA in healthy donors (TCRdb year 2017). Library generation was performed with the immunoSEQ multiplex PCR assay. For the multiplex PCR, a mixture combining 60 forward primers for TCR Vbeta segments and 13 reverse primers for TCR Jbeta segments was used. This immuneACCESS table, as held by TCRdb, lists in-frame sequences with V and J called but not all clones. Of the missing ones, under half trace to an unresolved V gene in checked studies; the others have no known cause. This sample has over 100,000 clones in its table, and roughly 69% of those were observed once. In total, the top ten clones hold under 6.5% of the sample. The specimen sequenced was PBMCs. Every receptor here comes from a woman aged 70 to 79 in good health and CMV-seropositive.

The chain recombines TRBV6-5 with TRBJ2-5, with 9 bases matching TRBD2. The CDR3 has 15 amino acids. With V trimmed by 0 bases and J by 5 bases, 4 bases remained unmatched. Germline CDR1 is MNHEY and CDR2 is SVGAGI. The CDR3 loop is CASSYSAGGLETQYF. The CDR3 DNA follows: TGTGCCAGCAGTTACTCGGCGGGGGGGCTGGAGACCCAGTACTTC.

This sequence joins TRBV23-1 and TRBJ2-7, with a tentative D call TRBD1 (5 bases). TRBV23-1 is an ORF; its function is uncertain. V was clipped by 4 bases and J by 3 bases, with 13 bases between them. This CDR3 region has 14 residues. The CDR3 sequence: CASSRFRAHYEQYF. The CDR3 nucleotides read TGCGCCAGCAGTCGCTTCAGGGCGCACTACGAGCAGTACTTC.

V is TRBV30 and J is TRBJ1-1; D gene unclear. V was clipped by 1 base and J by 1 base, with 10 bases between them. Germline-derived CDR1 and CDR2 are GTSNPN and SVGIG (reference sequence). This CDR3 is built from 14 residues. CDR3 protein: CAWSGSLRNTEAFF. The CDR3, as DNA: TGTGCCTGGAGTGGTTCACTGAGGAACACTGAAGCTTTCTTT.

This chain connects TRBV6-6 to TRBJ1-1, with 7 bases aligning to TRBD1. The V gene end was trimmed by 2 bases and the J gene end by 6 bases; junction bases not matched to a gene: 12. The germline V gene encodes CDR1 MNHNY and CDR2 SVGAGI (reference sequence). CDR3 length: 16 amino acids. CDR3 DNA: TGTGCCAGCAGTTACGTACAGGGGAGTAGGATGCCTGAAGCTTTCTTT. It codes for CASSYVQGSRMPEAFF.

In its sample, this clone was seen a few times. This chain uses TRBV21-1 with TRBJ1-6; no DNA check was done on the table's D call, TRBD1. TRBV21-1 is shown as a pseudogene. CDR3 size: 14 residues. The CDR3 here is CASSLRTGAPPLHF. In DNA, the CDR3 is TGTGCCAGCAGCTTACGGACAGGGGCCCCACCCCTCCACTTT.

The V gene is TRBV2, the J gene TRBJ1-1, with unresolved D. The CDR3 spans 11 residues. The germline V gene has CDR1 SNHLY and CDR2 FYNNEI. The V end was cut by 5 bases, the J end by 7 bases, with 8 bases between. CDR3 loop: CASSWAIEAFF. The CDR3 bases are TGTGCCAGCAGTTGGGCAATTGAAGCTTTCTTT.

V gene TRBV27 combines with J gene TRBJ2-1; 8 positions match TRBD1. The CDR3 loop spans 14 amino acids. After removal of 7 bases from V and 5 bases from J, the junction contained 7 bases not matched to a gene. Germline assignment: CDR1 MNHEY and CDR2 SMNVEV (reference sequence). CDR3 bases: TGTGCCAGCACTCCAGGGGGCGGGCACAATGAGCAGTTCTTC. It encodes CASTPGGGHNEQFF.

A single count supports this clone. The chain has TRBV27 and TRBJ2-3; D may be TRBD2 (6 bases). There are 14 residues in the CDR3. Germline V gene sequence: CDR1 MNHEY, CDR2 SMNVEV (reference sequence). V lost 3 bases and J lost 6, with 13 bases in between. The CDR3 loop reads CASSLGLQADTQYF. Here the CDR3 DNA reads TGTGCCAGCAGTTTGGGACTCCAAGCTGATACGCAGTATTTT.

This chain uses TRBV12-5 with TRBJ1-1, with D possibly matching TRBD1 (5 bases). Between the trimmed V and J ends, which lost 2 bases and 10 bases, there was a span of 20 bases. Germline lookup yields CDR1 LGHNT and CDR2 FRNRAP. The CDR3 runs to 15 residues. CDR3 in amino acids: CASGLTPRQNRRAFF. The CDR3 coding sequence is TGTGCTAGTGGTTTGACGCCGAGACAGAACCGAAGAGCTTTCTTT.

This sequence joins TRBV11-2 and TRBJ2-7, with 7 bases lining up with TRBD1. Germline CDR1 SGHAT, CDR2 FQNNGV. Losses at the gene ends were 5 bases for V and 2 bases for J; bases not matched to a gene: 6. The CDR3 contains 14 residues. CDR3 in amino acids: CASSLGTATYEQYF. The CDR3 bases are TGTGCCAGCAGCCTGGGGACAGCTACCTACGAGCAGTACTTC.

V and J are TRBV2 and TRBJ1-4; no clear D gene. Germline loops: CDR1 SNHLY, CDR2 FYNNEI. The CDR3 totals 14 residues. Trimming cost V 2 bases and J 8 bases, with 12 bases left between them. Here the CDR3 DNA reads TGTGCCAGCAGTGAACGGGGTCCGTTCGAAAAACTGTTTTTT. It translates to CASSERGPFEKLFF.

The chain employs TRBV29-1 and TRBJ2-7; 9 positions match TRBD1. The length of the CDR3 is 12 residues. Losses at the gene ends were 6 bases for V and 5 bases for J; bases not matched to a gene: 5. Germline values: CDR1 SQVTM, CDR2 ANQGSEA. The CDR3 DNA reads TGCAGCGTGGGGACAGGGAGGCACGAGCAGTACTTC. It translates to CSVGTGRHEQYF.

The chain recombines TRBV2 with TRBJ2-5, with 11 bases that match TRBD1. V lost 6 bases, J lost 10 bases, and 10 bases stayed unmatched. The germline V gene encodes CDR1 SNHLY and CDR2 FYNNEI. The CDR3 runs 14 residues. The CDR3 bases are TGTGCCAGCAGCTATACGGGGACAGGGGGTATCCAGTACTTC. It is translated as CASSYTGTGGIQYF.

This clone was counted only a few times. V gene TRBV5-8 combines with J gene TRBJ1-1; D is unclear. Germline V gene sequence: CDR1 SGHTS, CDR2 YDEGEE. Trimming pared 7 bases from V and 8 bases from J, leaving 18 bases between. The CDR3 totals 13 residues. As DNA, the CDR3 is TGTGCCAGCGCCGGTACATTGACTCGCGAAGCTTTCTTT. Encoded protein: CASAGTLTREAFF.

This clone has more than one count but fewer than ten. This chain uses TRBV29-1 with TRBJ1-2, with 9 bases identical to TRBD1. The CDR3 runs to 13 residues. In germline, CDR1 is SQVTM, CDR2 ANQGSEA. Trimming at V came to 7 bases and at J to 7 bases, leaving 10 bases not matched to a gene. The CDR3 nucleotides are TGCAGCGGGGTGGACAGGGGTGAGAGTGGCTACACCTTC. Translation: CSGVDRGESGYTF.

This clone was found a few times. V usage is TRBV19 and J usage is TRBJ1-6; no clear D. Trimming pared 9 bases from V and 7 bases from J, leaving 10 bases between. The CDR3 is made up of 12 amino acids. Germline lookup yields CDR1 LNHDA and CDR2 SQIVND (reference sequence). CDR3 in amino acids: CASRSLNSPLHF. CDR3 in DNA: TGTGCCAGCAGATCCCTGAATTCACCCCTCCACTTT.

V and J are TRBV5-4 and TRBJ2-2, with TRBD1 matching 9 bases. CDR1 SGHNT and CDR2 YYREEE come from the germline V gene (reference sequence). The CDR3 covers 15 residues. The junction had 2 bases not matched to a gene; V was cut back by 0 bases and J by 5 bases. The CDR3: CASSLGDRVTGELFF. CDR3 in DNA: TGTGCCAGCAGCTTGGGGGACAGGGTGACCGGGGAGCTGTTTTTT. The full variable domain, with the rest looked up from reference TRBV5-4 and TRBJ2-2, is ETGVTQSPTHLIKTRGQQVTLRCSSQSGHNTVSWYQQALGQGPQFIFQYYREEENGRGNFPPRFSGLQFPNYSSELNVNALELDDSALYLCASSLGDRVTGELFFGEGSRLTVL.

CDR3 nucleotide sequence: TGTGCCATCAGTGCTGGGGCGTACGAGCAGTACTTC. Residues: CAISAGAYEQYF. The chain combines TRBV10-3 with TRBJ2-7, with D possibly matching TRBD1 (5 bases). The CDR3 length is 12 residues. V was shortened by 4 bases and J by 4 bases, with 8 bases between the two germline ends. The germline gives CDR1 ENHRY, CDR2 SYGVKD.

The gene calls are TRBV6-6 and TRBJ2-7; D is unclear. Germline V lookup: CDR1 MNHNY, CDR2 SVGAGI (reference sequence). The CDR3 consists of 12 residues. Trimming took off 8 bases at V and 4 bases at J, with 12 bases between the two ends. Written as DNA, the CDR3 is TGTGCCAGCTTCCAGTCCGGGTACGAGCAGTACTTC. It codes for CASFQSGYEQYF.

This clone was detected only a few times. The CDR3 coding sequence is TGCGCCAGCAGCTTTGCTGGGACAGGACCCTACGAGCAGTACTTC. Protein sequence: CASSFAGTGPYEQYF. The rearrangement uses TRBV5-1 and TRBJ2-7; 8 bases agree with TRBD1. This CDR3 has 15 residues. V lost 2 bases to trimming and J lost 2 bases; unmatched junction nucleotides: 6. CDR1 SGHRS and CDR2 YFSETQ come from the germline V gene.

This clone showed up just a few times. This chain joins TRBV20-1 and TRBJ2-5; D gene unclear. V lost 6 bases and J 5 bases, leaving 10 bases between the germline ends. The germline CDR1 and CDR2 sequences are DFQATT and SNEGSKA (reference sequence). The CDR3 is 11 residues long. CDR3: CSAPTRETQYF. The CDR3 DNA sequence: TGCAGTGCGCCGACCAGGGAGACCCAGTACTTC.

This chain links TRBV10-3 with TRBJ1-1; D unclear. This CDR3 is built from 13 residues. CDR1 ENHRY and CDR2 SYGVKD come from the germline V gene. The V end was cut by 6 bases, the J end by 5 bases, with 13 bases between. CDR3 DNA sequence: TGTGCCATCAGCCCGGCTGCGGAAACTGAAGCTTTCTTT. This sequence encodes CAISPAAETEAFF.

CDR3 sequence: CASSPQGLAGGGEQFF. The CDR3 nucleotides read TGTGCCAGCAGCCCCCAGGGACTAGCGGGGGGCGGTGAGCAGTTCTTC. This chain connects TRBV7-2 to TRBJ2-1; 15 nucleotides match TRBD2. Germline lookup yields CDR1 SGHTA and CDR2 FQGNSA. The CDR3 has 16 amino acids. V dropped 5 bases and J dropped 9; count of bases not matched to a gene: 8.

This chain uses TRBV4-2 with TRBJ1-4; D is unclear. V was cut by 4 bases and J by 8 bases, with 11 bases left in between. Germline V gene sequence: CDR1 LGHNA, CDR2 YNFKEQ. The CDR3 spans 13 residues. This CDR3 is CASSRAGEEKLFF. As DNA, the CDR3 is TGTGCCAGCAGCCGTGCCGGGGAGGAAAAACTGTTTTTT.

The genes are TRBV5-5 and TRBJ1-4, with TRBD1 identical over 8 bases. The V segment lost 0 bases and the J segment 7 bases; nucleotides outside the gene matches: 8. Germline V gene data show CDR1 as SGHKS and CDR2 as YYEKEE (reference sequence). This CDR3 spans 16 amino acids. The CDR3 region has the DNA TGTGCCAGCAGCTTGGCGAGGCAGGGGGCAGGTGAAAAACTGTTTTTT. Translated, it gives CASSLARQGAGEKLFF.

The chain carries TRBV18 and TRBJ2-1, with TRBD2 matching over 10 bases. Germline values: CDR1 KGHSH, CDR2 LQKENI. The trim removed 2 bases at V and 8 bases at J, leaving 3 bases unmatched. The CDR3 has 14 amino acids. CDR3 loop: CASSPTSGEDEQFF. The CDR3 region has the DNA TGTGCCAGCTCACCAACTAGCGGGGAGGATGAGCAGTTCTTC.

This rearrangement joins TRBV11-2 to TRBJ1-5, with unresolved D. V shed 1 base and J shed 3 bases, with 10 bases lying between them. The germline V gene encodes CDR1 SGHAT and CDR2 FQNNGV. This CDR3 has 15 residues. The CDR3 spells CASSLAPGANQPQHF. DNA for the CDR3: TGTGCCAGCAGCTTAGCGCCAGGCGCCAATCAGCCCCAGCATTTT.

This rearrangement joins TRBV5-3 to TRBJ1-1; tentative D call: TRBD1 (5 bases). TRBV5-3 is an open reading frame, and its role is uncertain. The CDR3 covers 17 residues. Trimming shortened V by 3 bases and J by 7 bases, and 25 bases separated the two germline ends. The CDR3 region has the DNA TGTGCCAGAAGCTGGTGTCATCCGGGACTGCCGGATTATGAAGCTTTCTTT. It codes for CARSWCHPGLPDYEAFF.